Following are 5 T cell receptor beta chains from one sample sequenced in a study of blood T cell repertoires in COVID-19. Assay used: immunoSEQ multiplex PCR; TCRdb lists only in-frame clones, some missing. The sample lists about 180,000 clones; 83% were seen once. The material sequenced was peripheral blood. All receptors derive from a human donor in a cohort sampled during active COVID-19.

V usage is TRBV3-1 (or the pseudogene TRBV3-2) and J usage is TRBJ1-2; 8 bases agree with TRBD1. There are 17 residues in the CDR3. Per the germline V gene, CDR1 is LGHDT and CDR2 is YNNKEL (reference sequence). The junction had 14 bases not matched to a gene; V was cut back by 4 bases and J by 4 bases. CDR3 loop: CASSLGTGPPPLYGYTF. CDR3 bases: TGTGCCAGCAGCCTTGGGACAGGCCCTCCCCCCCTCTATGGCTACACCTTC.

The chain combines TRBV6-5 with TRBJ2-5; TRBD2 aligns across 13 bases. Unmatched junction bases numbered 2, after V lost 6 bases and J lost 1 base. The CDR3 sequence is 15 residues long. CDR1 and CDR2 (germline): MNHEY, SVGAGI. CDR3 sequence: CASRLAGGPQETQYF. For the CDR3, the DNA is TGTGCCAGCAGACTAGCGGGGGGGCCCCAAGAGACCCAGTACTTC.

This clone was seen once. The chain combines TRBV4-2 with TRBJ1-6; 7 positions agree with TRBD1. From germline, CDR1 is LGHNA and CDR2 YNFKEQ. V was pared by 1 base and J by 9 bases, with 6 bases of the junction left unmatched. The CDR3 runs 15 residues. This chain's CDR3 is CASSQVTGDASPLHF. The CDR3 DNA reads as TGTGCCAGCAGCCAAGTCACAGGGGATGCTTCACCCCTCCACTTT.

This clone has only a few counts. This rearrangement joins TRBV7-9 to TRBJ1-1; 7 bases map to TRBD1. There are 14 residues in the CDR3. Germline CDR1 SEHNR, CDR2 FQNEAQ (reference sequence). Trimming took 7 bases from V and 6 from J; bases not matched to a gene: 11. The CDR3 reads CASTQGVTVAEAFF. For the CDR3, the DNA is TGTGCCAGCACCCAGGGGGTGACAGTGGCTGAAGCTTTCTTT. Based on the CDR3 plus reference TRBV7-9 and TRBJ1-1, the full variable domain is DTGVSQNPRHKITKRGQNVTFRCDPISEHNRLYWYRQTLGQGPEFLTYFQNEAQLEKSRLLSDRFSAERPKGSFSTLEIQRTEQGDSAMYLCASTQGVTVAEAFFGQGTRLTVV.

CDR3 DNA: TGTGCCAGCAGTGGCGGGAGTGTCACAGATACGCAGTATTTT. Encoded protein: CASSGGSVTDTQYF. The chain couples TRBV25-1 to TRBJ2-3; 7 bases line up with TRBD2. J was trimmed by 2 bases and V by 4 bases; bases with no gene match: 3. The CDR3 is 14 residues long. Germline-derived CDR1 and CDR2 are MGHDK and SYGVNS.